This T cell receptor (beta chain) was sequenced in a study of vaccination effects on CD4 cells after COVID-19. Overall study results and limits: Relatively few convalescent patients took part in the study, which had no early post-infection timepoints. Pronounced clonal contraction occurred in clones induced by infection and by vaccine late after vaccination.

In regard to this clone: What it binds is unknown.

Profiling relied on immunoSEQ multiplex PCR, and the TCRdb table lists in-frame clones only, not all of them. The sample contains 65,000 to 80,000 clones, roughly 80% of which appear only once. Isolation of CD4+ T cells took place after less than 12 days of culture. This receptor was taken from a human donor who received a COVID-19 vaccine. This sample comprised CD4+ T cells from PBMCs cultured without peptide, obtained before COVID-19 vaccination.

For the CDR3, the DNA is TGCGCCAGCAGCTTGGACGGACAGGGTAGAGGAAACACCATATATTTT. This sequence encodes CASSLDGQGRGNTIYF. The chain recombines TRBV5-1 with TRBJ1-3; 8 positions match TRBD1. Germline loops: CDR1 SGHRS, CDR2 YFSETQ. This CDR3 region has 16 residues. The ends lost 0 bases at V and 4 bases at J; junction bases unmatched: 6.